The source of this TCR beta chain is a study of naive and memory T cell subsets. Study-wide results and caveats: Possibly reflecting memory cells re-expressing CD45RA, a few larger clonotypes occurred in naive repertoires, especially CD8. Over 95% of naive TCR sequences appeared only once after error correction, unlike memory subsets. TCR abundance followed a power law differing between naive and memory subsets.

An equimolar mix of two oligonucleotides served as the beta constant-region primer for TRBC1 and TRBC2. The ligated cDNA underwent four PCR rounds using SP2 and nested alpha and beta constant-region primers. TCRdb re-called the UMI-ligation and nested PCR reads through MiXCR, storing one row per CDR3 protein. The sample includes 99,000 or so distinct CDR3 sequences, about 14% of them seen just once. Cells stained for CD3, CD4, CD8, CD45RA, CD27 and viability were sorted into four CD45RA/CD27 subsets. V was clipped by 0 bases and J by 6 bases, with 4 bases between them. The V gene's germline CDR1 is SGHRS and CDR2 YFSETQ. There are 12 residues in the CDR3. This clonotype came up many times. The antigen remains undetermined.

This sequence originates from a human donor in good health. J is TRBJ2-1 and V is TRBV5-1, with D unclear. Sequenced material: naive CD8+ T cells from blood. CDR3 DNA: TGCGCCAGCAGCTTGGTCCCCAATGAGCAGTTCTTC. Residues: CASSLVPNEQFF.